Each of the 8 T cell receptor beta chains below was sequenced from the same sample in a study of OX40 agonist ivuxolimab in advanced cancers. Libraries were prepared by immunoSEQ multiplex PCR; TCRdb keeps only in-frame clonotypes and omits some of them. The repertoire consists of 30,000 to 45,000 clones, with 85% to 90% occurring once and the leading ten covering about 13%. The source was CD4+ or CD8+ T cells sorted from blood, collected in a trial of the OX40 agonist ivuxolimab. Every receptor here comes from an adult with an advanced solid tumor such as melanoma, head and neck, liver or kidney cancer.

CDR3 nucleotides: TGTGCCAGCAGCGTAGGGGCTAGCGGGTCTTACGAGCAGTACTTC. Translating gives CASSVGASGSYEQYF. This chain connects TRBV9 to TRBJ2-7, with 8 bases identical to TRBD2. The CDR3 length is 15 residues. V lost 0 bases and J lost 4; bases outside the gene matches: 6. Germline values: CDR1 SGDLS, CDR2 YYNGEE.

The chain employs TRBV4-1 and TRBJ2-7, with 9 bases identical to TRBD1. CDR3 length equals 15 residues. Trimming at V came to 0 bases and at J to 6 bases, leaving 6 bases not matched to a gene. Germline lookup yields CDR1 MGHRA and CDR2 YSYEKL. Here the CDR3 reads CASSQDMDRGAEQYF. The CDR3 DNA sequence: TGCGCCAGCAGCCAAGATATGGACAGGGGCGCCGAGCAGTACTTC.

This chain joins TRBV4-3 and TRBJ2-1; tentatively, D is TRBD2 (5 bases). Germline loops: CDR1 LGHNA, CDR2 YSLEER. The CDR3 spans 15 residues. The germline V and J ends were trimmed by 2 bases and 2 bases, with 10 bases remaining between them. CDR3 sequence (DNA): TGCGCCAGCAGCCAATCTAGCTTACCCTACAATGAGCAGTTCTTC. This sequence encodes CASSQSSLPYNEQFF.

This chain uses TRBV28 with TRBJ1-1; the D gene is possibly TRBD1 (5 bases). Germline CDR1 is MDHEN and CDR2 is SYDVKM. Between the trimmed V and J ends, which lost 2 bases and 0 bases, there was a span of 16 bases. The CDR3 spans 17 residues. The CDR3 is CASSLLKPAGMNTEAFF. The DNA of the CDR3 is TGTGCCAGCAGTTTACTGAAACCAGCAGGGATGAACACTGAAGCTTTCTTT. Based on the CDR3 plus reference TRBV28 and TRBJ1-1, the full variable domain is DVKVTQSSRYLVKRTGEKVFLECVQDMDHENMFWYRQDPGLGLRLIYFSYDVKMKEKGDIPEGYSVSREKKERFSLILESASTNQTSMYLCASSLLKPAGMNTEAFFGQGTRLTVV.

This chain connects TRBV15 to TRBJ2-7, with 10 bases aligning to TRBD2. The CDR3 has 16 residues. Germline loops: CDR1 LNHNV, CDR2 YYDKDF (reference sequence). The V gene end was trimmed by 4 bases and the J gene end by 6 bases; junction bases not matched to a gene: 12. This chain's CDR3 is CATSTASGSPSREQYF. CDR3 nucleotides: TGTGCCACCAGCACGGCTAGCGGGAGTCCCTCACGCGAGCAGTACTTC.

V is TRBV27 and J is TRBJ2-5, with 8 bases that match TRBD1. Germline CDR1 is MNHEY and CDR2 is SMNVEV (reference sequence). The V and J ends lost 8 bases and 2 bases, in that order; junction bases with no gene match: 7. The CDR3 has 14 residues. The CDR3 DNA follows: TGTGCCAGCCCTCTGACAGGGGATCAAGAGACCCAGTACTTC. Protein product: CASPLTGDQETQYF.

CDR3 sequence (DNA): TGTGCCAGCAGCTTCAATCGACCCGGGTACCAAGAGACCCAGTACTTC. Translation: CASSFNRPGYQETQYF. The V and J genes are TRBV11-3 and TRBJ2-5; D is uncertain. The germline V and J ends were trimmed by 3 bases and 0 bases, with 14 bases remaining between them. Germline assignment: CDR1 SGHNT and CDR2 YENEEA. The CDR3 runs 16 residues.

The chain has TRBV4-2 and TRBJ2-1; 9 positions match TRBD1. Losses at the gene ends were 6 bases for V and 6 bases for J; bases not matched to a gene: 12. Germline-derived CDR1 and CDR2 are LGHNA and YNFKEQ. The CDR3 is 16 amino acids. CDR3 nucleotides: TGTGCCAGCAGAACTACCGGGACAGGGACCATCAATGAGCAGTTCTTC. Protein product: CASRTTGTGTINEQFF.